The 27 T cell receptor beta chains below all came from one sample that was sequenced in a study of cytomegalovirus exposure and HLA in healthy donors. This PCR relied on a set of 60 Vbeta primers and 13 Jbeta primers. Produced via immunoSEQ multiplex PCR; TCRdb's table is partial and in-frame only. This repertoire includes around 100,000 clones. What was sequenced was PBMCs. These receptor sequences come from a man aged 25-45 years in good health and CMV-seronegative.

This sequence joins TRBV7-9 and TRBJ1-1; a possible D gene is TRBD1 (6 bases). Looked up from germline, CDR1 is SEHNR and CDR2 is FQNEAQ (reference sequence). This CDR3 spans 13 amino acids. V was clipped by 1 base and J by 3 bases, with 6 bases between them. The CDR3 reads CASSLDRDTEAFF. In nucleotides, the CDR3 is TGTGCCAGCAGCTTAGACAGGGACACTGAAGCTTTCTTT. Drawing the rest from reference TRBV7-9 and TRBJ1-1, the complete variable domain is DTGVSQNPRHKITKRGQNVTFRCDPISEHNRLYWYRQTLGQGPEFLTYFQNEAQLEKSRLLSDRFSAERPKGSFSTLEIQRTEQGDSAMYLCASSLDRDTEAFFGQGTRLTVV.

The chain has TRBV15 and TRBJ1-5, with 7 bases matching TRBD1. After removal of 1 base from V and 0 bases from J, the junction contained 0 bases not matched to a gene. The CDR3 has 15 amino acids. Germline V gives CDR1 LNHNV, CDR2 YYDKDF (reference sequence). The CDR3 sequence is CATSRGDSSNQPQHF. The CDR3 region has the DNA TGTGCCACCAGCAGAGGGGACAGTAGCAATCAGCCCCAGCATTTT.

The CDR3: CASSKDRGGYGYTF. The CDR3 coding sequence is TGTGCCAGCAGTAAGGACAGGGGCGGCTATGGCTACACCTTC. The chain carries TRBV27 and TRBJ1-2; 9 bases agree with TRBD1. From germline, CDR1 is MNHEY and CDR2 SMNVEV (reference sequence). Trimming cost V 5 bases and J 4 bases; bases outside gene matches: 5. This CDR3 region has 14 residues.

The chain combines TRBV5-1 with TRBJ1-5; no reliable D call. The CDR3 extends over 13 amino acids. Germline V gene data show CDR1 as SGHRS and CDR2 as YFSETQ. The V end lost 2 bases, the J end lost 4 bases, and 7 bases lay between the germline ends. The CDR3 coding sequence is TGCGCCAGCAGCTTCGACATAAATCAGCCCCAGCATTTT. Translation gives CASSFDINQPQHF.

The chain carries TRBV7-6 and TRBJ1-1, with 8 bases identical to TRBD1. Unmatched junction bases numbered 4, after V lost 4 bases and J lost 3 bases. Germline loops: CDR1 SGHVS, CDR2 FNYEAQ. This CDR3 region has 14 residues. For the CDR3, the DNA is TGTGCCAGCAGCTCCACAGGGGGGGACACTGAAGCTTTCTTT. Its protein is CASSSTGGDTEAFF.

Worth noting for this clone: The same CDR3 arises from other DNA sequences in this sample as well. DNA of the CDR3: TGTGCCAGCAGCTTGGTCTACAACTCAGGGGGCGCCCTCAGGCGAGCTTTCTTT. As protein: CASSLVYNSGGALRRAFF. The rearrangement links TRBV7-9 to TRBJ1-1, with 8 bases aligning to TRBD1. Germline V gene sequence: CDR1 SEHNR, CDR2 FQNEAQ (reference sequence). This CDR3 comprises 18 residues. J was trimmed by 10 bases and V by 3 bases; bases with no gene match: 22. The full variable domain, rest sourced from reference TRBV7-9 and TRBJ1-1, is DTGVSQNPRHKITKRGQNVTFRCDPISEHNRLYWYRQTLGQGPEFLTYFQNEAQLEKSRLLSDRFSAERPKGSFSTLEIQRTEQGDSAMYLCASSLVYNSGGALRRAFFGQGTRLTVV.

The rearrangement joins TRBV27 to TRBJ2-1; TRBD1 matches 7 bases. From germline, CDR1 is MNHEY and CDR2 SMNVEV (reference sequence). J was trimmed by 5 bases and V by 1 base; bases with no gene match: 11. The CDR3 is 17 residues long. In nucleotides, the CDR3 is TGTGCCAGCAGTTTATTGGGAGAGGGGGCACTCGACAATGAGCAGTTCTTC. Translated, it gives CASSLLGEGALDNEQFF.

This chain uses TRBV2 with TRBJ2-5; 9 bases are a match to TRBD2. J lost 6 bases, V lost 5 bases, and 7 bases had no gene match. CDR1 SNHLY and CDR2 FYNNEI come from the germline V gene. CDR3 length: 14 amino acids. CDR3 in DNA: TGTGCCAGCAGTACCCGGACTAGCGAAAAGACCCAGTACTTC. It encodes CASSTRTSEKTQYF.

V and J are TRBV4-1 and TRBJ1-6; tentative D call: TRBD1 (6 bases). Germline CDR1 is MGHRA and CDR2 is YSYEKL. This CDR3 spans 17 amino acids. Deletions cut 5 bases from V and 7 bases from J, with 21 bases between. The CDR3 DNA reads TGCGCCAGCAGCACCTGGTTGGCAGGGGCGAGCAATTCACCCCTCCACTTT. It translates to CASSTWLAGASNSPLHF.

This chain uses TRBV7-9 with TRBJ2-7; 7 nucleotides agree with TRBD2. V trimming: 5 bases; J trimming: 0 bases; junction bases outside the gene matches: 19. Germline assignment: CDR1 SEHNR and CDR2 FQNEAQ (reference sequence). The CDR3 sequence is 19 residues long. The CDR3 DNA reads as TGTGCCAGCAGCGCTCAACTCCGGGGCAAGGGAGGGAGCTCCTACGAGCAGTACTTC. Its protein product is CASSAQLRGKGGSSYEQYF.

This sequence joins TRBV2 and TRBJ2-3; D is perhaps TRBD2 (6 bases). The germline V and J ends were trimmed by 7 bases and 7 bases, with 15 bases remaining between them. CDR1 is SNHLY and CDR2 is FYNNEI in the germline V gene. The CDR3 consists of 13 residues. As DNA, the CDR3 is TGTGCCAGCACCCGTGGGGACTTTTATACGCAGTATTTT. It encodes CASTRGDFYTQYF.

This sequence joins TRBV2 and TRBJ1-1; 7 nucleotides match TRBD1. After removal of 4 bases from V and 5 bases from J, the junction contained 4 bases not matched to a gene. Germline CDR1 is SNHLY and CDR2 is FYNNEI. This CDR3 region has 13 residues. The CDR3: CASSATGQTEAFF. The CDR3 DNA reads TGTGCCAGCAGTGCGACAGGGCAGACTGAAGCTTTCTTT.

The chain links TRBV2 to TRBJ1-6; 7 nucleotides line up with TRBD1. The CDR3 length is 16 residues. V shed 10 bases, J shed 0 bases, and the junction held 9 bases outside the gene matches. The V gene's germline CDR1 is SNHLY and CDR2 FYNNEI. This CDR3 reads CANSGQMSSYNSPLHF. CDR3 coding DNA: TGTGCCAACTCGGGACAGATGAGCTCCTATAATTCACCCCTCCACTTT.

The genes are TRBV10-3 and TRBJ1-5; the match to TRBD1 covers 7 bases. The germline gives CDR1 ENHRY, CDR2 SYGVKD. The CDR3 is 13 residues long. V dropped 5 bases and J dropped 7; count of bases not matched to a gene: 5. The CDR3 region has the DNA TGTGCCATCAGTAGGGACAGCGACCAGCCCCAGCATTTT. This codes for CAISRDSDQPQHF.

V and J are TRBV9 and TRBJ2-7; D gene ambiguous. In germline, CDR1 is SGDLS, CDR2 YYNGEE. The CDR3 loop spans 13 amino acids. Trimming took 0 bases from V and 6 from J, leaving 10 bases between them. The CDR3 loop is CASSVGISGEQYF. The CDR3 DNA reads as TGTGCCAGCAGCGTAGGGATCTCGGGCGAGCAGTACTTC.

CDR3 residues: CASSWPLAGEWETQYF. The DNA of the CDR3 is TGCGCCAGCAGCTGGCCCCTAGCGGGGGAGTGGGAGACCCAGTACTTC. The chain has TRBV5-1 and TRBJ2-5, with 10 bases aligning to TRBD2. Germline CDR1 and CDR2: SGHRS and YFSETQ. Losses at the gene ends were 3 bases for V and 5 bases for J; bases not matched to a gene: 10. The CDR3 extends over 16 amino acids. Variable domain in full (rest from reference TRBV5-1 and TRBJ2-5): KAGVTQTPRYLIKTRGQQVTLSCSPISGHRSVSWYQQTPGQGLQFLFEYFSETQRNKGNFPGRFSGRQFSNSRSEMNVSTLELGDSALYLCASSWPLAGEWETQYFGPGTRLLVL.

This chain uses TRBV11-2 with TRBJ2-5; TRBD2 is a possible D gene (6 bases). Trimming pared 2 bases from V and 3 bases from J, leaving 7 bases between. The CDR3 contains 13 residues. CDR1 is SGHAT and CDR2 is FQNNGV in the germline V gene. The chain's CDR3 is CASSLRLEETQYF. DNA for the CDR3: TGTGCCAGCAGCTTAAGACTAGAAGAGACCCAGTACTTC.

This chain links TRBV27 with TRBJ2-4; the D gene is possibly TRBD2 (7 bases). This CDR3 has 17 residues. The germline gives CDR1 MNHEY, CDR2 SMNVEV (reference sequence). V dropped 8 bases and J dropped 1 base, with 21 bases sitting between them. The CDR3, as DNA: TGTGCCAGCCGCCCTTGGGGGGGGGCCTCGGCCAAAAACATTCAGTACTTC. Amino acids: CASRPWGGASAKNIQYF.

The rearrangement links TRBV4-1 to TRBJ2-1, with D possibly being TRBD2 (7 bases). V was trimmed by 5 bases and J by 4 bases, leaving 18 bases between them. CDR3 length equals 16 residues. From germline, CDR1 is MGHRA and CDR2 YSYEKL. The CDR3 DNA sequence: TGCGCCAGCAGCATAAGGCACGGGGGGCCTTACAATGAGCAGTTCTTC. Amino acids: CASSIRHGGPYNEQFF.

Written as DNA, the CDR3 is TGTGCCAGCAGCTTAGCAGGGGGTAATGAAAAACTGTTTTTT. The encoded protein is CASSLAGGNEKLFF. The chain is built from TRBV7-9 and TRBJ1-4, with TRBD1 as a possible D gene (6 bases). The CDR3 sequence is 14 residues long. V lost 0 bases to trimming and J lost 4 bases, with 6 bases between them. CDR1 SEHNR and CDR2 FQNEAQ come from the germline V gene (reference sequence).

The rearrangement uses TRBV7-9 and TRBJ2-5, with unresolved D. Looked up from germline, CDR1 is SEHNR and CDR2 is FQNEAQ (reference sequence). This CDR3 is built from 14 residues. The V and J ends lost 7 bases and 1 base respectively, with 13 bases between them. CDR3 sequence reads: CASTPPSFQETQYF. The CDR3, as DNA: TGTGCCAGCACCCCGCCTAGTTTCCAAGAGACCCAGTACTTC.

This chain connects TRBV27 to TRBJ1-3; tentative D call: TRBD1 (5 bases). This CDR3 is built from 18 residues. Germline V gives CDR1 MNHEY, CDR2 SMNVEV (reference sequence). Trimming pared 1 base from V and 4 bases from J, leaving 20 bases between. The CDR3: CASSLYPPVGAGGNTIYF. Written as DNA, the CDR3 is TGTGCCAGCAGTTTATATCCCCCCGTCGGGGCGGGGGGAAACACCATATATTTT.

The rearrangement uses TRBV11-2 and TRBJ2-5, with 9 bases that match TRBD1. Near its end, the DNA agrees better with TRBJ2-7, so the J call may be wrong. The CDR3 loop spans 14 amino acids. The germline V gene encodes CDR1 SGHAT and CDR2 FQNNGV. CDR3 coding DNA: TGTGCCAGCAGCTCTCCGACAGGGGGGGGCGAGCAGTACTTC. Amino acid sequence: CASSSPTGGGEQYF.

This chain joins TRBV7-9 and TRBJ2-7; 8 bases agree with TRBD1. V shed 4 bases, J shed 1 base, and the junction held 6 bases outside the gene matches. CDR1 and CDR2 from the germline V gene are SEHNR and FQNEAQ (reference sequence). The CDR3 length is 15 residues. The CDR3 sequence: CASSSRTGNSYEQYF. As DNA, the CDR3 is TGTGCCAGCAGCTCCCGGACAGGGAATTCCTACGAGCAGTACTTC.

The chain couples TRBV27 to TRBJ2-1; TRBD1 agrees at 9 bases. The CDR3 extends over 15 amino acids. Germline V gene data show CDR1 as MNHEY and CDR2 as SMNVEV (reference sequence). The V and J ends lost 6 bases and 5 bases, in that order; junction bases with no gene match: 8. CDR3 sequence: CASRQGDRVNNEQFF. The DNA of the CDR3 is TGTGCCAGCAGGCAGGGGGACAGGGTAAACAATGAGCAGTTCTTC.

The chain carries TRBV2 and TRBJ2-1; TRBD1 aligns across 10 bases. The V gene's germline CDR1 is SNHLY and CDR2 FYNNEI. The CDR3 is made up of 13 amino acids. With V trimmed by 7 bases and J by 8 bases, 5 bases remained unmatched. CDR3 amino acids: CASNPGQGYEQFF. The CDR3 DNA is TGTGCCAGCAATCCGGGACAGGGGTATGAGCAGTTCTTC.

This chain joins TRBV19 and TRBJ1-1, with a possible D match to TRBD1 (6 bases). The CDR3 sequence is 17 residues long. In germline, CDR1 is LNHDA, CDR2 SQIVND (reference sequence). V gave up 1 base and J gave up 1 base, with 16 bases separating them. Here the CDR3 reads CASSIALGQGQNTEAFF. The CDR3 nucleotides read TGTGCCAGTAGTATAGCCCTAGGGCAGGGGCAGAACACTGAAGCTTTCTTT. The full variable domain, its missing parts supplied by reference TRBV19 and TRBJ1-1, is DGGITQSPKYLFRKEGQNVTLSCEQNLNHDAMYWYRQDPGQGLRLIYYSQIVNDFQKGDIAEGYSVSREKKESFPLTVTSAQKNPTAFYLCASSIALGQGQNTEAFFGQGTRLTVV.